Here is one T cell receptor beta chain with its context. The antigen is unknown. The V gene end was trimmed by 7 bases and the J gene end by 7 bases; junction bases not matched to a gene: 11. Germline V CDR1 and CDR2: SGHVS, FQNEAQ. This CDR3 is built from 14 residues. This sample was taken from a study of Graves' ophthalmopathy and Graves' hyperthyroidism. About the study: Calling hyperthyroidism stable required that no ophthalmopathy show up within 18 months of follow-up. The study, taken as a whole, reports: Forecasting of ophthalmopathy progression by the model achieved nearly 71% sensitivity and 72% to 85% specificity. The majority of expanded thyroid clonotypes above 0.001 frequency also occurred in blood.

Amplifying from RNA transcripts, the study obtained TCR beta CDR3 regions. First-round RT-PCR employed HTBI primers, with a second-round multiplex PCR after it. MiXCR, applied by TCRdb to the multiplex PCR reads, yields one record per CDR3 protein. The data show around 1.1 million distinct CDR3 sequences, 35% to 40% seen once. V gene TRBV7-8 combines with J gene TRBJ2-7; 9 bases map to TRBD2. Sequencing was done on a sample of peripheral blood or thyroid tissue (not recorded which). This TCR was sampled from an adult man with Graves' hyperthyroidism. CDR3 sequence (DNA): TGTGCCAGCAAGATCGCCAGCGGGAGGAATGAGCAGTACTTC. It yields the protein CASKIASGRNEQYF.